Presented here are 22 T cell receptor beta chains from one specimen sequenced in a study of blood T cell repertoires in COVID-19. Sequenced by immunoSEQ multiplex PCR; TCRdb stores in-frame clones only, minus some. The sample records 45,000 to 70,000 clones, about 81% being singletons. The sequenced sample was peripheral blood. Receptors originate from a woman aged 60-75 years with acute or convalescent COVID-19.

The DNA of the CDR3 is TGCGCCAGCAGAGTGGGCAGTAATTCACCCCTCCACTTT. It codes for CASRVGSNSPLHF. V and J are TRBV5-1 and TRBJ1-6, with D uncertain. CDR1 SGHRS and CDR2 YFSETQ come from the germline V gene. V was shortened by 5 bases and J by 6 bases, with 9 bases between the two germline ends. CDR3 size: 13 residues.

V usage is TRBV11-2 and J usage is TRBJ2-1; 11 positions match TRBD2. Germline V lookup: CDR1 SGHAT, CDR2 FQNNGV. Trimming took 0 bases from V and 7 from J; bases not matched to a gene: 5. This CDR3 comprises 16 residues. DNA for the CDR3: TGTGCCAGCAGCTTAGATGGGGCTAGCGGGGGGAATGAGCAGTTCTTC. Residues: CASSLDGASGGNEQFF.

This clone occurred once. The chain employs TRBV5-1 and TRBJ2-7; D call uncertain. CDR1 is SGHRS, CDR2 YFSETQ, per germline. Trimming stripped 4 bases from V and 4 bases from J, with 9 bases between. The CDR3 sequence is 12 residues long. For the CDR3, the DNA is TGCGCCAGCAGCCCCCGGTCGTACGAGCAGTACTTC. Protein product: CASSPRSYEQYF.

The J gene is TRBJ2-3, the V gene TRBV14; 12 bases are shared with TRBD1. The CDR3 covers 18 residues. Germline assignment: CDR1 SGHDN and CDR2 FVKESK. After removal of 1 base from V and 5 bases from J, the junction contained 10 bases not matched to a gene. CDR3 nucleotide sequence: TGTGCCAGCAGCCAAGCGGTCCCGGGACAGGGGGCGAGAGATACGCAGTATTTT. Its protein product is CASSQAVPGQGARDTQYF.

The chain couples TRBV28 to TRBJ2-2; 7 bases map to TRBD2. With V trimmed by 8 bases and J by 1 base, 7 bases remained unmatched. The germline gives CDR1 MDHEN, CDR2 SYDVKM. The CDR3 sequence is 15 residues long. This CDR3 is CASGVGGGNTGELFF. The CDR3 DNA reads as TGTGCCAGCGGAGTGGGCGGGGGGAACACCGGGGAGCTGTTTTTT.

This clone was seen more than once but under ten times. V is TRBV2 and J is TRBJ2-6; TRBD1 matches 11 bases. The V and J ends lost 8 bases and 4 bases, in that order; junction bases with no gene match: 4. Germline V CDR1 and CDR2: SNHLY, FYNNEI. This CDR3 has 15 residues. CDR3 in DNA: TGTGCCAGCGGGACAGGGGGGCTGGGGGCCAACGTCCTGACTTTC. It codes for CASGTGGLGANVLTF. The full variable domain, rest sourced from reference TRBV2 and TRBJ2-6, is EPEVTQTPSHQVTQMGQEVILRCVPISNHLYFYWYRQILGQKVEFLVSFYNNEISEKSEIFDDQFSVERPDGSNFTLKIRSTKLEDSAMYFCASGTGGLGANVLTFGAGSRLTVL.

This clone appeared a few times. The rearrangement joins TRBV27 to TRBJ1-5; possible D gene TRBD1, 5 bases. CDR3 length: 14 amino acids. Germline V gives CDR1 MNHEY, CDR2 SMNVEV (reference sequence). V shed 2 bases and J shed 4 bases, with 9 bases lying between them. The CDR3 DNA reads TGTGCCAGCAGTTTACAGGGACTAAATCAGCCCCAGCATTTT. Translated, it gives CASSLQGLNQPQHF.

This clone was picked up a small number of times. The chain carries TRBV10-1 and TRBJ1-5, with D maybe TRBD1 (6 bases). The CDR3 covers 15 residues. V gave up 4 bases and J gave up 3 bases, with 13 bases separating them. The germline gives CDR1 WNHNN, CDR2 SYGVQD (reference sequence). The CDR3 region is CASSGQSGVNQPQHF. In nucleotides, the CDR3 is TGCGCCAGCAGTGGCCAGTCAGGGGTCAATCAGCCCCAGCATTTT.

This clone was seen just once. The genes are TRBV29-1 and TRBJ1-5; 7 nucleotides agree with TRBD1. The V segment lost 7 bases and the J segment 3 bases; nucleotides outside the gene matches: 6. CDR3 length: 13 residues. The germline gives CDR1 SQVTM, CDR2 ANQGSEA. CDR3 nucleotide sequence: TGCAGCGCCACAGGGGCTAACAATCAGCCCCAGCATTTT. This gives the protein CSATGANNQPQHF.

CDR3 residues: CASTGQGAGEQYF. CDR3 sequence (DNA): TGTGCCAGCACCGGACAGGGGGCGGGCGAGCAGTACTTC. The J gene is TRBJ2-7, the V gene TRBV11-2; 11 bases agree with TRBD1. There are 13 residues in the CDR3. Trimming at V came to 7 bases and at J to 6 bases, leaving 5 bases not matched to a gene. The V gene's germline CDR1 is SGHAT and CDR2 FQNNGV. Supplemented by reference TRBV11-2 and TRBJ2-7, the full variable domain reads EAGVAQSPRYKIIEKRQSVAFWCNPISGHATLYWYQQILGQGPKLLIQFQNNGVVDDSQLPKDRFSAERLKGVDSTLKIQPAKLEDSAVYLCASTGQGAGEQYFGPGTRLTVT.

This rearrangement joins TRBV2 to TRBJ2-7; the D is unclear. The V and J ends lost 11 bases and 0 bases respectively, with 17 bases between them. CDR3 length: 14 amino acids. Germline V gene data show CDR1 as SNHLY and CDR2 as FYNNEI. This CDR3 reads CAARYSVNSYEQYF. The CDR3 bases are TGTGCCGCAAGATACAGTGTCAACTCCTACGAGCAGTACTTC. Full variable domain (rest looked up from reference TRBV2 and TRBJ2-7): EPEVTQTPSHQVTQMGQEVILRCVPISNHLYFYWYRQILGQKVEFLVSFYNNEISEKSEIFDDQFSVERPDGSNFTLKIRSTKLEDSAMYFCAARYSVNSYEQYFGPGTRLTVT.

The rearrangement links TRBV19 to TRBJ1-1; D not resolved. The V gene's germline CDR1 is LNHDA and CDR2 SQIVND (reference sequence). The ends were cut back, 3 bases at V and 0 bases at J, with 5 bases in the middle. The CDR3 sequence is 13 residues long. The CDR3 DNA reads as TGTGCCAGTAGTATTACGGTGAACACTGAAGCTTTCTTT. Translating gives CASSITVNTEAFF.

The genes are TRBV10-1 and TRBJ1-6; possibly TRBD1 for D (5 bases). This CDR3 has 15 residues. Germline CDR1 is WNHNN and CDR2 is SYGVQD (reference sequence). The V and J ends lost 5 bases and 5 bases respectively, with 13 bases between them. This CDR3 reads CASSSSLTDNSPLHF. For the CDR3, the DNA is TGCGCCAGCAGTTCATCTTTGACAGATAATTCACCCCTCCACTTT.

This sequence joins TRBV6-2 or TRBV6-3 and TRBJ2-3; a weak D match, TRBD2 (7 bases). V gave up 2 bases and J gave up 3 bases, with 15 bases separating them. Germline loops: CDR1 MNHEY, CDR2 SVGEGT. CDR3 size: 16 residues. The DNA for the CDR3 is TGTGCCAGCAGTTACCTCGGGGGGCGCGAGACAGATACGCAGTATTTT. Its protein product is CASSYLGGRETDTQYF.

The rearrangement links TRBV19 to TRBJ1-1, with D unclear. The CDR3 loop spans 13 amino acids. Germline assignment: CDR1 LNHDA and CDR2 SQIVND (reference sequence). Trimming left V 3 bases short and J 0 bases short, with 5 bases between. The CDR3 DNA reads TGTGCCAGTAGTATTTCCATGAACACTGAAGCTTTCTTT. It encodes CASSISMNTEAFF.

The chain has TRBV27 and TRBJ1-2; the D gene is possibly TRBD1 (5 bases). The CDR3 consists of 13 residues. Germline assignment: CDR1 MNHEY and CDR2 SMNVEV (reference sequence). Trimming cost V 6 bases and J 2 bases, with 10 bases left between them. The chain's CDR3 is CASRLTGNYGYTF. For the CDR3, the DNA is TGTGCCAGCAGACTCACAGGAAACTATGGCTACACCTTC.

J is TRBJ1-6 and V is TRBV14, with no clear D. This CDR3 has 14 residues. Germline assignment: CDR1 SGHDN and CDR2 FVKESK. Trimming left V 4 bases short and J 4 bases short, with 8 bases between. The CDR3: CASSRQVYNSPLHF. CDR3 bases: TGTGCCAGCAGCCGCCAGGTTTATAATTCACCCCTCCACTTT.

This clone was observed once. The chain couples TRBV29-1 to TRBJ2-1, with 7 bases fitting TRBD2. V lost 6 bases to trimming and J lost 5 bases; unmatched junction nucleotides: 1. There are 11 residues in the CDR3. Germline lookup yields CDR1 SQVTM and CDR2 ANQGSEA. This CDR3 reads CSVRGDNEQFF. The CDR3 DNA sequence: TGCAGCGTCCGGGGGGACAATGAGCAGTTCTTC.

This rearrangement joins TRBV30 to TRBJ1-5; D unclear. Trimming removed 0 bases from V and 0 bases from J, with 15 bases in between. This CDR3 is built from 17 residues. CDR1 is GTSNPN, CDR2 SVGIG, per germline (reference sequence). The CDR3 DNA is TGTGCCTGGAGTGTACAGTTAGGAGGGAATAGCAATCAGCCCCAGCATTTT. Amino acids: CAWSVQLGGNSNQPQHF.

The V call is TRBV4-1, the J call TRBJ2-3, with D unclear. Looked up from germline, CDR1 is MGHRA and CDR2 is YSYEKL. Trimming left V 0 bases short and J 4 bases short, with 23 bases between. The CDR3 length is 19 residues. In DNA, the CDR3 is TGCGCCAGCAGCCAAGACTCGAGCTTAGGTTCCGGGTGGGCAGATACGCAGTATTTT. As protein: CASSQDSSLGSGWADTQYF.

This chain connects TRBV25-1 to TRBJ2-2; D unresolved. Trimming shortened V by 7 bases and J by 0 bases, and 6 bases separated the two germline ends. The CDR3 consists of 13 residues. CDR1 and CDR2 (germline): MGHDK, SYGVNS. The CDR3 reads CASTGTNTGELFF. The CDR3 region has the DNA TGTGCCAGCACAGGTACGAACACCGGGGAGCTGTTTTTT.

CDR3 sequence (DNA): TGTGCCAGCAGCCTCAATCAGTTGACTGAAGCTTTCTTT. Amino acid sequence: CASSLNQLTEAFF. The chain employs TRBV3-1 (or the pseudogene TRBV3-2) and TRBJ1-1, with unresolved D. The CDR3 length is 13 residues. Germline V gene data show CDR1 as LGHDT and CDR2 as YNNKEL (reference sequence). Trimming took off 4 bases at V and 5 bases at J, with 11 bases between the two ends.